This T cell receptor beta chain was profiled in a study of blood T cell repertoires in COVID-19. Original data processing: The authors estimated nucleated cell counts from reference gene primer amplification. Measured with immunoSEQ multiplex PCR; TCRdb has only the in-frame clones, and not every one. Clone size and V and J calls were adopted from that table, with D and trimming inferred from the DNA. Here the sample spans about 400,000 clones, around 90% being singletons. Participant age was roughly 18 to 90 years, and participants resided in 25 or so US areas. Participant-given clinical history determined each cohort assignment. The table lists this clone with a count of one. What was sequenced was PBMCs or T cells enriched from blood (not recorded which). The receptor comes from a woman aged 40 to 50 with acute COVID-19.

The CDR3 reads CASSAPRAGTSGGAADTQYF. As DNA, the CDR3 is TGTGCCAGCAGCGCCCCACGAGCCGGGACTAGCGGGGGGGCAGCGGATACGCAGTATTTT. The V call is TRBV9, the J call TRBJ2-3; 16 bases align to TRBD2. J was trimmed by 6 bases and V by 3 bases; bases with no gene match: 16. The CDR3 runs to 20 residues. Germline CDR1 is SGDLS and CDR2 is YYNGEE.